A single T cell receptor (beta chain) is shown here with its context. The specificity of this receptor is unknown. A much bigger clone sits one base away, suggesting this may be a read error. Throughout, gene names and germline sequences are given for the mouse. The read halts 4 residues ahead of the CDR3 end, with the missing end drawn from the germline J gene. Other DNA variants within this sample encode the same CDR3. The library came from the immunoSEQ multiplex PCR assay. To provide template for TCR sequencing, every sample had RNA extracted and reverse transcribed into cDNA. First-strand cDNA was synthesized using SuperScript III with a 2:1 mix of oligo-dT and random hexamers. A synthetic immune receptor repertoire was used to gauge amplification bias, and whatever bias remained was removed computationally. Libraries were sequenced on Illumina HiSeq with 60 bp reads covering the CDR3, read from J toward V. The published analysis was carried out like this. Raw reads were preprocessed to remove errors, and CDR3 was defined by IMGT conventions from the conserved cysteine to phenylalanine. Clonality was calculated as 1 minus Shannon entropy normalized by log2 of the number of productive unique TCRs. Scalp TCRbeta sequences were cross-referenced with sorted blood CD4 and CD8 repertoires so that the CD4 or CD8 identity of scalp clones could be inferred. TCRdb stores this immuneACCESS table with in-frame sequences only. Part of the clones is absent; in the studies checked, under half of the shortfall reflects unresolved V genes, and no reason is known for the rest. The V and J calls and clone size were taken over from that table, and D and trimming were inferred from the DNA. The table records under 350,000 clones for this sample, and not one of them appears only once. More than 0.95% of the sample is held by the ten biggest clonotypes.

These data originate in a study of CD8+ T cells in alopecia areata (dated by TCRdb to 2016 to 2019). Study-wide context: Female C3H/HeJ recipients, 7-10 weeks old, were grafted with skin from C3H/HeJ donors with spontaneous alopecia (roughly 6-12 months old). The study used high-throughput TCRbeta sequencing to examine T cell clonal expansion in alopecia areata, in both the C3H/HeJ mouse model and human patients. Human TCRbeta sequencing covered scalp tissue and sorted CD4+ and CD8+ peripheral blood T cells from patchy and totalis/universalis alopecia areata patients and healthy controls. Scalp clonality was compared among normal scalp (n=4), patchy alopecia areata scalp (n=8), and alopecia totalis/universalis scalp (n=8). RNA was obtained with the PAXgene miRNA kit for fixed scalp, the miRNeasy kit for PBMCs, and the RNeasy kit for mouse skin. immunoSEQ multiplex PCR using 35 Vbeta forward primers and 13 Jbeta reverse primers was used to amplify TCRbeta CDR3 regions.

Cells from mouse cutaneous lymph nodes were pooled, stained for CD4, CD8alpha, NKG2D, NKG2ACE and other markers, and then sorted on a BD Influx. Paper-wide results and their limitations: Lesional scalp, especially in alopecia totalis/universalis, showed higher clonality and more expanded CD8+ clones than normal scalp, suggesting antigenic drive. Scalp TCR repertoire analysis is complicated because resident alphabeta T cells in normal human skin are also sequenced, whereas mouse skin is dominated by gammadelta T cells. Shared TCR sequences between patients were less evident than in mice, which may be partly attributable to HLA diversity in the patient population.

Counted from cysteine to phenylalanine, this CDR3 has 14 amino acids. The DNA covers only part of the CDR3, 30 bases in frame from base 1. Looking up the germline V gene (reference sequence) yields CDR1 FNHDT and CDR2 SITEND. Trimmed from V: 4 bases; trimmed from J: 1 base; junction bases lacking a gene match: 0. Here the chain combines TRBV19 and TRBJ2-3; the central 10 bases match TRBD2. This clonotype was sampled from a C3H/HeJ mouse with alopecia areata. The mouse line in question has MHC haplotype H2-k. The specimen was CD4+ T cells sorted from a lymph node. CDR3 region: CASSDWGGAETLYF. The CDR3 bases that were read are TGTGCCAGCAGTGACTGGGGGGGTGCAGAA.